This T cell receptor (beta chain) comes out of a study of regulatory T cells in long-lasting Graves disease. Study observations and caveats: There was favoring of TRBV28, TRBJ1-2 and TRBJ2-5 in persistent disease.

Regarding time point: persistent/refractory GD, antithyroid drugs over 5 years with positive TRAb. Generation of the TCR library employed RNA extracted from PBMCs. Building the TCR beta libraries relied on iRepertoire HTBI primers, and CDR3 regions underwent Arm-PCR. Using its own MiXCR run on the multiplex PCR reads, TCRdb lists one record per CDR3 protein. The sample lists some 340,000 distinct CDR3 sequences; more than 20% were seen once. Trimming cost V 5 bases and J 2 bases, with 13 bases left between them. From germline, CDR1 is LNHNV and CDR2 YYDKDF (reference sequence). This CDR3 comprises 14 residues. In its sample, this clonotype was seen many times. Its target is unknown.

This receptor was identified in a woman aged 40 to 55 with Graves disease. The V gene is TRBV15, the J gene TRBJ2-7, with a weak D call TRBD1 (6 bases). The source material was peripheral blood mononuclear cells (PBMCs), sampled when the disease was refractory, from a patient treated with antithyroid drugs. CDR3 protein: CATSPMRGTYEQYF. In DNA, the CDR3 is TGTGCCACCAGCCCGATGAGGGGGACCTACGAGCAGTACTTC. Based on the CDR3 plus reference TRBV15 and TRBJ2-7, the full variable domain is DAMVIQNPRYQVTQFGKPVTLSCSQTLNHNVMYWYQQKSSQAPKLLFHYYDKDFNNEADTPDNFQSRRPNTSFCFLDIRSPGLGDTAMYLCATSPMRGTYEQYFGPGTRLTVT.